This TCR beta chain was documented in a study of CD8+ T cells in alopecia areata. General observations from the study: Besides other cells, scalp samples also yield sequences of resident alphabeta T cells from normal skin.

This clone was seen a few times. What it binds is unknown. Reverse transcription of extracted RNA yielded cDNA, which provided the sequencing template. Sequencing was performed with immunoSEQ multiplex PCR; in TCRdb, only in-frame clones are kept and a portion is missing. Found here are some 190,000 clones, 45% to 65% of them singletons; the top ten hold approximately 0.69%. Trimming took 2 bases from V and 1 from J, leaving 5 bases between them. The V gene's germline CDR1 is SGHTA and CDR2 FQGNSA. CDR3 length: 14 amino acids. As to treatment: oral pan-JAK inhibitor, 5-10 mg twice daily. This TCR was sampled from a human donor with alopecia areata. The chain carries TRBV7-2 and TRBJ2-2; D gene ambiguous. Sequenced material: CD4+ T cells sorted from blood, taken at week 4, from a patient treated with tofacitinib. The CDR3 DNA reads as TGTGCCAGCAGCTTAACGCGGAACACCGGGGAGCTGTTTTTT. Protein product: CASSLTRNTGELFF.